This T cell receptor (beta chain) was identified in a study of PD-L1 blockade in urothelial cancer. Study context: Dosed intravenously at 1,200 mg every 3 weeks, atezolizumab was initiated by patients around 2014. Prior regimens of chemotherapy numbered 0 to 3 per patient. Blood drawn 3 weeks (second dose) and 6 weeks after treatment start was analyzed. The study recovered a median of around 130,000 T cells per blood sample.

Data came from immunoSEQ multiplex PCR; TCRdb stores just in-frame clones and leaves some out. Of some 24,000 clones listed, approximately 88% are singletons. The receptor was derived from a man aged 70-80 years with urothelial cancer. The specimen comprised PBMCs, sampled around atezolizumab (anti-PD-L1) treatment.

The CDR3 region is CASSPGVARYNEQFF. The CDR3 coding sequence is TGCGCCAGCAGCCCCGGGGTAGCGAGATACAATGAGCAGTTCTTC. This chain links TRBV5-1 with TRBJ2-1, with D maybe TRBD2 (5 bases). The CDR3 consists of 15 residues. In germline, CDR1 is SGHRS, CDR2 YFSETQ. Trimming left V 4 bases short and J 4 bases short, with 15 bases between.